The source of this TCR beta chain is a study of shared clonotypes between healthy human individuals. The sequencing of unsorted PBMC DNA took place on ten immunoSEQ deep assay plates. TCRdb keeps only in-frame clones here, not all; method: immunoSEQ multiplex PCR. The sample includes about 600,000 clones, 70% to 80% of them seen just once. The germline gives CDR1 SGHRS, CDR2 YFSETQ. CDR3 size: 13 residues. The V end lost 0 bases, the J end lost 5 bases, and 8 bases lay between the germline ends. To note about this clone: Other DNA sequences in this specimen translate into the identical CDR3.

Sequenced: PBMCs. The chain combines TRBV5-1 with TRBJ2-5; perhaps TRBD1 as D (5 bases). The sequence was obtained from a woman in her 40s in good health. Some clones in this sample may be carry-over from other donors' samples. The CDR3 DNA reads as TGCGCCAGCAGCTTGGGTCAGGGTGAGACCCAGTACTTC. Protein sequence: CASSLGQGETQYF.